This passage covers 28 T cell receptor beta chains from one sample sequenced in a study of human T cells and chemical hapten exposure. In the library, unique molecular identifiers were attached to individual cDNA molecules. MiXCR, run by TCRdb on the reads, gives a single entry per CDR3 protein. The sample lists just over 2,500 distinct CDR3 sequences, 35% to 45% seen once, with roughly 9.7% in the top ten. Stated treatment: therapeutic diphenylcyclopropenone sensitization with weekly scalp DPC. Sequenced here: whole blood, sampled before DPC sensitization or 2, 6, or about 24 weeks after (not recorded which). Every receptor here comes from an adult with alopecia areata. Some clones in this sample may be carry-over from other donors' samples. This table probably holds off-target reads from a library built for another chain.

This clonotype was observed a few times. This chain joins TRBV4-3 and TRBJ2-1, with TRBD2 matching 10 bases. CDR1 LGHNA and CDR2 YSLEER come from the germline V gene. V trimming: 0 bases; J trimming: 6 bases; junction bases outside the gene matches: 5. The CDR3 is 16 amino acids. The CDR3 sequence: CASSQDPSGRTNEQFF. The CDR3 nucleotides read TGCGCCAGCAGCCAAGATCCTAGCGGGAGAACCAATGAGCAGTTCTTC.

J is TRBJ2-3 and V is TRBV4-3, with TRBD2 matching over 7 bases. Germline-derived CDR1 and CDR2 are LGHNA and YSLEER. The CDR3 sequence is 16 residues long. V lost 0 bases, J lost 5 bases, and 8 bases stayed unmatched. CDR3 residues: CASSQDSAGAVDTQYF. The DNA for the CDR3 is TGCGCCAGCAGCCAAGATTCGGCGGGAGCAGTAGATACGCAGTATTTT.

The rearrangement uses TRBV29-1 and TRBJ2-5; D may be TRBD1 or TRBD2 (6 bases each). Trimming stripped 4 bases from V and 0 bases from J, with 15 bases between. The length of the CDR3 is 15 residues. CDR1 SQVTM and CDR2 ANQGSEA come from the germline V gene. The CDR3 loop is CSVAGGPSNQETQYF. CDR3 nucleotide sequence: TGCAGCGTTGCTGGGGGGCCCTCCAACCAAGAGACCCAGTACTTC.

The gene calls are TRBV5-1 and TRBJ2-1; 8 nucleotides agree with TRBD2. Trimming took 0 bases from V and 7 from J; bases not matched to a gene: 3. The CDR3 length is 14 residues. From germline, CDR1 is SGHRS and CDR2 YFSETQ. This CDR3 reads CASSLDVAGNEQFF. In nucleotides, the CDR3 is TGCGCCAGCAGCTTGGATGTAGCGGGAAATGAGCAGTTCTTC.

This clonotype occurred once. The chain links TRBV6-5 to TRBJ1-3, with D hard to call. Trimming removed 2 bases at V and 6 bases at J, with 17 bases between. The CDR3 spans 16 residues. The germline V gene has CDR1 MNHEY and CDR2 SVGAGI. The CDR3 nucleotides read TGTGCCAGCAGTTACGAAAGGAATGTGGGGAAAAACACCATATATTTT. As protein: CASSYERNVGKNTIYF.

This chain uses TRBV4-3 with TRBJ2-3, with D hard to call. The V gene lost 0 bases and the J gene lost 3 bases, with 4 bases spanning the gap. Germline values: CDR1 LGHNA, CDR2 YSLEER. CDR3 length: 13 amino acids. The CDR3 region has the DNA TGCGCCAGCAGCCAAGAACAGACAGATACGCAGTATTTT. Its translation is CASSQEQTDTQYF.

Written as DNA, the CDR3 is TGTGCCAGCATAAAGACTGGGGCCAACGTCCTGACTTTC. Its protein product is CASIKTGANVLTF. J is TRBJ2-6 and V is TRBV6-2 or TRBV6-3; the D is unclear. The CDR3 covers 13 residues. CDR1 and CDR2 (germline): MNHEY, SVGEGT. V lost 7 bases, J lost 2 bases, and 6 bases lay in between.

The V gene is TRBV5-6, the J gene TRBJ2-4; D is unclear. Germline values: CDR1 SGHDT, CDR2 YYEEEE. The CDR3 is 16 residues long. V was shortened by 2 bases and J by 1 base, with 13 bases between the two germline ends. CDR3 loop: CASSFGRFTAKNIQYF. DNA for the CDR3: TGTGCCAGCAGCTTCGGCCGGTTCACCGCCAAAAACATTCAGTACTTC.

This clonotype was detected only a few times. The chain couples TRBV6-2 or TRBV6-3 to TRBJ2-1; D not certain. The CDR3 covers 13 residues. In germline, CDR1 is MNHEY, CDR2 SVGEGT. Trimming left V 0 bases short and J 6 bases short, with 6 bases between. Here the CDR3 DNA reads TGTGCCAGCAGTTACTCGCATTTCAATGAGCAGTTCTTC. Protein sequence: CASSYSHFNEQFF.

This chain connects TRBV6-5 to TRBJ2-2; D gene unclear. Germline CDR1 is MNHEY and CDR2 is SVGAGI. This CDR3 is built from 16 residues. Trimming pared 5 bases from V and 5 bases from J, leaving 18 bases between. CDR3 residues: CASSPTSTLTTGELFF. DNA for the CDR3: TGTGCCAGCAGTCCGACGTCTACGTTGACGACCGGGGAGCTGTTTTTT.

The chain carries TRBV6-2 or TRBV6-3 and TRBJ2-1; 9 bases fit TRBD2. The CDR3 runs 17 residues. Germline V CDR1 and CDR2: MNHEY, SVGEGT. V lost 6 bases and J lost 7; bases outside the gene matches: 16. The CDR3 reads CASRPPIEASGANEQFF. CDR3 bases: TGTGCCAGCAGACCACCAATTGAGGCTAGCGGGGCAAATGAGCAGTTCTTC.

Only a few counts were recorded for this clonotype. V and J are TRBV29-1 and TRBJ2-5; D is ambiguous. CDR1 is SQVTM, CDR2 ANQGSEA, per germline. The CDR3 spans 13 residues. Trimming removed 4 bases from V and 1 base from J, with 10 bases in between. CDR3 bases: TGCAGCGTTGTACGACTCATCCAAGAGACCCAGTACTTC. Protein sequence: CSVVRLIQETQYF.

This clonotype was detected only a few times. The CDR3 reads CASTDRERTDTQYF. The CDR3 DNA reads TGTGCCAGCACCGACAGGGAACGCACAGATACGCAGTATTTT. The chain has TRBV27 and TRBJ2-3; 7 bases agree with TRBD1. This CDR3 has 14 amino acids. Germline V gives CDR1 MNHEY, CDR2 SMNVEV (reference sequence). With V trimmed by 7 bases and J by 1 base, 5 bases remained unmatched.

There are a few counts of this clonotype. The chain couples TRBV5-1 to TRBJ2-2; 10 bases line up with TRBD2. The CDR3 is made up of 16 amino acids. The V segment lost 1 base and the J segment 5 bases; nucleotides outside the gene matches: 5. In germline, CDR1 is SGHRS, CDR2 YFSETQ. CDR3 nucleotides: TGCGCCAGCAGCTTGATGCTAGCGGGAGTTACCGGGGAGCTGTTTTTT. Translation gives CASSLMLAGVTGELFF.

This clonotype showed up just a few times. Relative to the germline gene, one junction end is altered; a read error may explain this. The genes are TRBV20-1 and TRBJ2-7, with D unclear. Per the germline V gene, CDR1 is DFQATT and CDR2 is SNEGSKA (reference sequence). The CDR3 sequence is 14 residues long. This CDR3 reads CSAGDHLSSYEQYF. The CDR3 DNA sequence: TGCAGTGCTGGAGACCATTTAAGCTCCTACGAGCAGTACTTC.

CDR3 bases: TGCAGCACCGGGCGGGGGGAGACCCAGTACTTC. As protein: CSTGRGETQYF. The V and J genes are TRBV29-1 and TRBJ2-5; 7 bases map to TRBD2. The CDR3 runs to 11 residues. V lost 8 bases and J lost 5; bases outside the gene matches: 5. The V gene's germline CDR1 is SQVTM and CDR2 ANQGSEA.

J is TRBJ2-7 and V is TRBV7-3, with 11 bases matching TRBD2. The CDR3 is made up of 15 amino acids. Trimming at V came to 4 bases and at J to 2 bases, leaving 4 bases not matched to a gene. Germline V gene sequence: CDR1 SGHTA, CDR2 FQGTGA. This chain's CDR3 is CASSYSGRGPYEQYF. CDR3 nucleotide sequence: TGTGCCAGCAGCTATAGCGGGAGGGGCCCCTACGAGCAGTACTTC.

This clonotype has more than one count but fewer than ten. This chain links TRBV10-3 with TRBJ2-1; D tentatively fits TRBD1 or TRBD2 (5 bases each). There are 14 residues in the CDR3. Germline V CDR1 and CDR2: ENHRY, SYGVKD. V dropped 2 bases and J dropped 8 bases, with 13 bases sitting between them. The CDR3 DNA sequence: TGTGCCATCAGTGAGCGGGACCAGGTCGATGAGCAGTTCTTC. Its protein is CAISERDQVDEQFF.

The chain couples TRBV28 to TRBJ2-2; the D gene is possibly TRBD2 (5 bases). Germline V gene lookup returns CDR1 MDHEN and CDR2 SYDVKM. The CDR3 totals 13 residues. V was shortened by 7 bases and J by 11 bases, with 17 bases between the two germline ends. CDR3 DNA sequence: TGTGCCAGCACCCCTCGGAGGCGAGGAGAGCTGTTTTTT. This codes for CASTPRRRGELFF.

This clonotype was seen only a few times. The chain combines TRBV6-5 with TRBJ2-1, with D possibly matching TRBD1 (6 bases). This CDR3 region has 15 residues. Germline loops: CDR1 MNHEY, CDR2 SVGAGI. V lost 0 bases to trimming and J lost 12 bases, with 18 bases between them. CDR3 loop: CASSYSDRYPNRQFF. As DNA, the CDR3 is TGTGCCAGCAGTTACTCGGACAGATACCCGAATAGGCAGTTCTTC.

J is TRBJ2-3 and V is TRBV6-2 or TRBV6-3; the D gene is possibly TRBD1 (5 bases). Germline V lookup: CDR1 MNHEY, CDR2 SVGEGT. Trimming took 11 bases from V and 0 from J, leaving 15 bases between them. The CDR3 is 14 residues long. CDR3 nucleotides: TGTGCCTCCGTCAGGGCAGTTAGCACAGATACGCAGTATTTT. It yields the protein CASVRAVSTDTQYF.

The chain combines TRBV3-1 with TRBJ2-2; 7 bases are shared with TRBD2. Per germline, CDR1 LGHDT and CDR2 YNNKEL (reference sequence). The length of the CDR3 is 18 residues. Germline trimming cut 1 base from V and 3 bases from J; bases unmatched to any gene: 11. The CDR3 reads CASSQGSWLAEYTGELFF. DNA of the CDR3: TGTGCCAGCAGCCAAGGTAGTTGGCTAGCGGAATACACCGGGGAGCTGTTTTTT.

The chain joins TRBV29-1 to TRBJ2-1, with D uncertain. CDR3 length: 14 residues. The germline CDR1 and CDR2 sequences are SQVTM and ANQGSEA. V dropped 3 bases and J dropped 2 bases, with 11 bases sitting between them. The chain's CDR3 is CSVDGPGTYNEQFF. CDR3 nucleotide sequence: TGCAGCGTTGATGGTCCGGGTACCTACAATGAGCAGTTCTTC.

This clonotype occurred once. CDR3: CASSLPSGLAESTDTQYF. CDR3 nucleotides: TGTGCCAGCAGCCTACCCTCGGGGCTAGCGGAAAGCACAGATACGCAGTATTTT. The V call is TRBV9, the J call TRBJ2-3; 7 bases line up with TRBD2. CDR1 and CDR2 from the germline V gene are SGDLS and YYNGEE. Trimming cost V 4 bases and J 0 bases; bases outside gene matches: 14. The CDR3 sequence is 18 residues long.

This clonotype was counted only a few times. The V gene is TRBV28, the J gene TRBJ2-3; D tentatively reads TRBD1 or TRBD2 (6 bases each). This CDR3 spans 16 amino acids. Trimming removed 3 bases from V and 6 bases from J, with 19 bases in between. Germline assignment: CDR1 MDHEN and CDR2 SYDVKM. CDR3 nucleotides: TGTGCCAGCAGTTTTCGCTCCGGGGGCTCGGGGGATACGCAGTATTTT. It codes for CASSFRSGGSGDTQYF.

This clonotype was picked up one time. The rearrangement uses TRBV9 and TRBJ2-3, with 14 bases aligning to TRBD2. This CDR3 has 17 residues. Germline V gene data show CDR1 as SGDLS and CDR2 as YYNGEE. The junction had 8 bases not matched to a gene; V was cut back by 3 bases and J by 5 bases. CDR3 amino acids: CASSAGTSGRLGDTQYF. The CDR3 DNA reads TGTGCCAGCAGCGCCGGGACTAGCGGGAGATTGGGAGATACGCAGTATTTT. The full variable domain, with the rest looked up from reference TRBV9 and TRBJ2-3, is DSGVTQTPKHLITATGQRVTLRCSPRSGDLSVYWYQQSLDQGLQFLIQYYNGEERAKGNILERFSAQQFPDLHSELNLSSLELGDSALYFCASSAGTSGRLGDTQYFGPGTRLTVL.

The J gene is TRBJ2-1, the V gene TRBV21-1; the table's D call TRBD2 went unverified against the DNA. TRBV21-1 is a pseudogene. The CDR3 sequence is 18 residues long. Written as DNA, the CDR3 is TGTGCCAGCAGCAAAAGGGCCCTAGCGGGAGTTTACCACAATGAGCAGTTCTTC. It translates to CASSKRALAGVYHNEQFF.

The CDR3 region has the DNA TGTGCCAGCTCACCGAGAGGGGAAGAGACCCAGTACTTC. Residues: CASSPRGEETQYF. V usage is TRBV18 and J usage is TRBJ2-5; either TRBD1 or TRBD2 may supply D (5 bases each). CDR1 and CDR2 (germline): KGHSH, LQKENI. V gave up 3 bases and J gave up 3 bases, with 8 bases separating them. The CDR3 sequence is 13 residues long.